These 14 T cell receptor beta chains originate from one sample sequenced in a study of shared clonotypes between healthy human individuals. Clones were sequenced by immunoSEQ multiplex PCR, and TCRdb holds only the in-frame ones, with some missing. The sample holds hundreds of thousands of clones, about 95% seen once. Sequenced material: naive CD4+ T cells sorted from blood. Subset in this sample: CD45RA+ positively selected. The origin of the receptors is a young woman in good health.

The chain couples TRBV28 to TRBJ1-3; 8 bases are a match to TRBD1. Germline CDR1 MDHEN, CDR2 SYDVKM. The junction had 5 bases not matched to a gene; V was cut back by 5 bases and J by 2 bases. The CDR3 sequence is 15 residues long. The CDR3 DNA is TGTGCCAGCAGTAGGACAGGGAAAACTGGAAACACCATATATTTT. Protein product: CASSRTGKTGNTIYF.

The chain uses TRBV10-2 and TRBJ1-1; D is undetermined. V was clipped by 5 bases and J by 2 bases, with 6 bases between them. The CDR3 is 12 residues long. Germline CDR1 is WSHSY and CDR2 is SAAADI. The CDR3 nucleotides read TGCGCCAGCAGTAACTTTAACACTGAAGCTTTCTTT. Protein sequence: CASSNFNTEAFF.

The chain joins TRBV5-6 to TRBJ2-6, with D possibly matching TRBD1 (6 bases). Per germline, CDR1 SGHDT and CDR2 YYEEEE. V was cut by 2 bases and J by 0 bases, with 12 bases left in between. The CDR3 consists of 17 residues. The CDR3 protein is CASSFKGVSSGANVLTF. Here the CDR3 DNA reads TGTGCCAGCAGCTTTAAGGGGGTGTCCTCTGGGGCCAACGTCCTGACTTTC.

This clone was seen just once. The gene calls are TRBV10-2 and TRBJ1-2; possible D gene TRBD1, 6 bases. The CDR3 length is 14 residues. Trimming took 0 bases from V and 7 from J, leaving 12 bases between them. Germline values: CDR1 WSHSY, CDR2 SAAADI. The DNA for the CDR3 is TGCGCCAGCAGTGAGTCGTGGGGGGGCTCTGGCTACACCTTC. Translating it yields CASSESWGGSGYTF.

In this sample, this clone turned up once. The gene calls are TRBV29-1 and TRBJ2-5, with 7 bases aligning to TRBD1. Germline CDR1 reads SQVTM; CDR2 reads ANQGSEA. CDR3 length: 12 amino acids. The V segment lost 4 bases and the J segment 7 bases; nucleotides outside the gene matches: 6. The CDR3 reads CSVVTGVGTQYF. For the CDR3, the DNA is TGCAGCGTTGTAACAGGGGTAGGGACCCAGTACTTC.

In DNA form, the CDR3 reads TGTGCCAGCAGCCAACAGGGTTTTTCCTACGAGCAGTACTTC. Translating gives CASSQQGFSYEQYF. The rearrangement links TRBV28 to TRBJ2-7, with D possibly matching TRBD1 (6 bases). Germline lookup yields CDR1 MDHEN and CDR2 SYDVKM. V lost 6 bases and J 1 base, leaving 13 bases between the germline ends. The CDR3 totals 14 residues.

This clone is a singleton in its sample. The J gene is TRBJ2-5, the V gene TRBV4-2, with D possibly being TRBD1 or TRBD2 (6 bases each). V lost 4 bases, J lost 0 bases, and 24 bases lay in between. Germline V gives CDR1 LGHNA, CDR2 YNFKEQ. The CDR3 consists of 19 residues. CDR3 residues: CASSRRDVRGPENQETQYF. The CDR3 nucleotides read TGTGCCAGCAGCCGAAGGGACGTTCGGGGGCCAGAGAACCAAGAGACCCAGTACTTC.

This clone appeared once. This chain links TRBV11-2 with TRBJ1-6; tentative D call: TRBD1 (6 bases). CDR3 length equals 13 residues. Germline V gene sequence: CDR1 SGHAT, CDR2 FQNNGV. V lost 1 base and J 10 bases, leaving 8 bases between the germline ends. The CDR3 spells CASSLGQGSPLHF. The CDR3 DNA is TGTGCCAGCAGCTTAGGGCAGGGGTCACCCCTCCACTTT.

V gene TRBV9 combines with J gene TRBJ1-1; D call uncertain. V gave up 0 bases and J gave up 4 bases, with 10 bases separating them. This CDR3 spans 14 amino acids. Germline V gives CDR1 SGDLS, CDR2 YYNGEE. CDR3 loop: CASSVGGVVTEAFF. CDR3 DNA: TGTGCCAGCAGCGTAGGGGGTGTGGTCACTGAAGCTTTCTTT.

V is TRBV29-1 and J is TRBJ2-3; 7 bases map to TRBD2. This CDR3 contains 14 residues. Germline CDR1 is SQVTM and CDR2 is ANQGSEA. J lost 2 bases, V lost 5 bases, and 7 bases had no gene match. The DNA for the CDR3 is TGCAGCGTTAATGGGGGAGGGAACACAGATACGCAGTATTTT. Translation gives CSVNGGGNTDTQYF.

DNA for the CDR3: TGTGCCAGCAGCTTAGCGCGGGGGTTGGAGGAGCAGTACTTC. It translates to CASSLARGLEEQYF. The V call is TRBV7-9, the J call TRBJ2-7, with 7 nucleotides matching TRBD2. Per germline, CDR1 SEHNR and CDR2 FQNEAQ (reference sequence). Germline trimming cut 0 bases from V and 7 bases from J; bases unmatched to any gene: 6. The CDR3 is 14 residues long.

The chain carries TRBV28 and TRBJ1-2; 7 bases fit TRBD1. CDR3 length equals 14 residues. J gave up 2 bases and V 6 bases, and 6 bases lay outside the gene matches. CDR1 is MDHEN, CDR2 SYDVKM, per germline. The chain's CDR3 is CASSLQGTNYGYTF. CDR3 in DNA: TGTGCCAGCAGCCTACAGGGGACGAACTATGGCTACACCTTC.

This sequence joins TRBV6-1 and TRBJ2-7; D is unresolved. Trimming removed 6 bases at V and 2 bases at J, with 14 bases between. Per germline, CDR1 MNHNS and CDR2 SASEGT. The length of the CDR3 is 14 residues. Written as DNA, the CDR3 is TGTGCCAGCAGCACACAGCAAAACGCCTACGAGCAGTACTTC. Its translation: CASSTQQNAYEQYF.

The V and J genes are TRBV7-8 and TRBJ2-3; D call uncertain. CDR1 and CDR2 (germline): SGHVS, FQNEAQ. Trimming shortened V by 0 bases and J by 7 bases, and 5 bases separated the two germline ends. The CDR3 has 12 amino acids. The CDR3 DNA reads as TGTGCCAGCAGCTTAGCGGAGAATACGCAGTATTTT. Translated, it gives CASSLAENTQYF.